The 17 T cell receptor beta chains presented below share a single source sample, sequenced in a study of T cell responses to AZD1222 COVID-19 vaccine. This table comes from immunoSEQ multiplex PCR, and its TCRdb copy is limited to in-frame clones, with some not included. The sample shows about 130,000 clones, roughly 92% of them seen only once. The sequencing used peripheral blood, collected on day 0 of AZD1222 vaccination. These receptors were obtained from an adult in good health.

The gene calls are TRBV24-1 and TRBJ1-1; D is undetermined. CDR1 is KGHDR, CDR2 SFDVKD, per germline. Trimming shortened V by 2 bases and J by 3 bases, and 3 bases separated the two germline ends. The CDR3 sequence is 12 residues long. The DNA for the CDR3 is TGTGCCACCAGTGATTCTGACACTGAAGCTTTCTTT. It translates to CATSDSDTEAFF.

The V call is TRBV6-6, the J call TRBJ2-7; perhaps TRBD1 as D (5 bases). The V gene lost 4 bases and the J gene lost 2 bases, with 15 bases spanning the gap. CDR3 size: 15 residues. Looked up from germline, CDR1 is MNHNY and CDR2 is SVGAGI (reference sequence). The CDR3 sequence is CASSWPRGETYEQYF. CDR3 sequence (DNA): TGTGCCAGCAGTTGGCCAAGGGGTGAGACCTACGAGCAGTACTTC.

The CDR3 DNA is TGTGCCAGCAGTGAAGAATTAAACGGAGACTACGAGCAGTACTTC. It translates to CASSEELNGDYEQYF. This chain links TRBV6-1 with TRBJ2-7, with D hard to call. Trimming left V 1 base short and J 3 bases short, with 13 bases between. The germline CDR1 and CDR2 sequences are MNHNS and SASEGT. The CDR3 runs 15 residues.

The chain combines TRBV5-6 with TRBJ2-1, with TRBD1 matching over 7 bases. CDR3 length: 17 residues. Germline loops: CDR1 SGHDT, CDR2 YYEEEE. V lost 0 bases and J lost 0; bases outside the gene matches: 6. The CDR3 sequence is CASSLEVAGGSYNEQFF. CDR3 DNA: TGTGCCAGCAGCTTGGAGGTTGCAGGGGGCTCCTACAATGAGCAGTTCTTC.

The chain has TRBV7-8 and TRBJ2-1; tentatively, D is TRBD2 (5 bases). Trimming pared 10 bases from V and 0 bases from J, leaving 13 bases between. This CDR3 has 14 residues. Looked up from germline, CDR1 is SGHVS and CDR2 is FQNEAQ. CDR3 sequence: CATTITSSYNEQFF. For the CDR3, the DNA is TGTGCCACGACTATTACCTCCTCCTACAATGAGCAGTTCTTC.

V usage is TRBV6-5 and J usage is TRBJ2-7; possible D gene TRBD1, 6 bases. The ends were cut back, 3 bases at V and 0 bases at J, with 12 bases in the middle. The CDR3 runs to 15 residues. Germline CDR1 MNHEY, CDR2 SVGAGI. Here the CDR3 DNA reads TGTGCCAGCAGTTATGCAGGGGCTAGCTCCTACGAGCAGTACTTC. The encoded protein is CASSYAGASSYEQYF.

This chain joins TRBV7-9 and TRBJ1-2; D is undetermined. V was cut by 1 base and J by 6 bases, with 12 bases left in between. CDR3 length: 14 amino acids. The germline CDR1 and CDR2 sequences are SEHNR and FQNEAQ (reference sequence). The CDR3 nucleotides read TGTGCCAGCAGCTTAGAATCCGGGAGAGATGGCTACACCTTC. Its protein is CASSLESGRDGYTF.

The V call is TRBV27, the J call TRBJ1-4; D is ambiguous. The CDR3 contains 15 residues. Germline V gene sequence: CDR1 MNHEY, CDR2 SMNVEV (reference sequence). Deletions cut 5 bases from V and 5 bases from J, with 15 bases between. The chain's CDR3 is CASSPRQPRNEKLFF. CDR3 DNA sequence: TGTGCCAGCAGTCCACGCCAGCCGAGGAATGAAAAACTGTTTTTT. Drawing the rest from reference TRBV27 and TRBJ1-4, the complete variable domain is EAQVTQNPRYLITVTGKKLTVTCSQNMNHEYMSWYRQDPGLGLRQIYYSMNVEVTDKGDVPEGYKVSRKEKRNFPLILESPSPNQTSLYFCASSPRQPRNEKLFFGSGTQLSVL.

This clone appeared a few times. V gene TRBV19 combines with J gene TRBJ1-3, with D unresolved. The CDR3 covers 12 residues. Trimming cost V 6 bases and J 4 bases, with 7 bases left between them. Germline V gives CDR1 LNHDA, CDR2 SQIVND (reference sequence). DNA for the CDR3: TGTGCCAGTAGGACGAGAGGAAACACCATATATTTT. This translates into CASRTRGNTIYF.

This chain links TRBV6-4 with TRBJ1-5; tentative D call: TRBD1 (6 bases). Germline V gene sequence: CDR1 MRHNA, CDR2 SNTAGT. Trimming removed 2 bases at V and 9 bases at J, with 11 bases between. The CDR3 runs 13 residues. This CDR3 reads CASSDEGTRPQHF. CDR3 DNA sequence: TGTGCCAGCAGTGACGAGGGGACAAGGCCCCAGCATTTT.

J is TRBJ1-1 and V is TRBV5-6; no definite D call. Germline V gene sequence: CDR1 SGHDT, CDR2 YYEEEE. The CDR3 runs to 13 residues. V was pared by 2 bases and J by 6 bases, with 11 bases between. CDR3 bases: TGTGCCAGCAGCTTCATGACTACTCCTGAAGCTTTCTTT. This encodes CASSFMTTPEAFF.

The rearrangement joins TRBV3-1 (or the pseudogene TRBV3-2) to TRBJ2-1; D is unresolved. V shed 6 bases and J shed 8 bases, with 14 bases lying between them. The CDR3 extends over 13 amino acids. Germline-derived CDR1 and CDR2 are LGHDT and YNNKEL (reference sequence). DNA for the CDR3: TGTGCCAGCAGACTGTCAACTTCCTATGAGCAGTTCTTC. Its translation is CASRLSTSYEQFF.

This chain joins TRBV28 and TRBJ1-1; weak D call: TRBD1 (6 bases). This CDR3 region has 14 residues. Per the germline V gene, CDR1 is MDHEN and CDR2 is SYDVKM. V lost 3 bases and J 0 bases, leaving 8 bases between the germline ends. The CDR3 region is CASSLGAVNTEAFF. CDR3 in DNA: TGTGCCAGCAGTTTGGGGGCCGTGAACACTGAAGCTTTCTTT. Combining the CDR3 with reference TRBV28 and TRBJ1-1 gives the whole variable domain DVKVTQSSRYLVKRTGEKVFLECVQDMDHENMFWYRQDPGLGLRLIYFSYDVKMKEKGDIPEGYSVSREKKERFSLILESASTNQTSMYLCASSLGAVNTEAFFGQGTRLTVV.

The chain combines TRBV5-6 with TRBJ2-7; D is uncertain. Germline V CDR1 and CDR2: SGHDT, YYEEEE. The CDR3 is 12 residues long. V was trimmed by 1 base and J by 9 bases, leaving 11 bases between them. The CDR3 sequence: CASSLLNTAQYF. For the CDR3, the DNA is TGTGCCAGCAGCTTGTTAAATACGGCGCAGTACTTC.

This clone was seen only a few times. J is TRBJ1-2 and V is TRBV6-2 or TRBV6-3, with D possibly being TRBD1 (6 bases). Germline V gene sequence: CDR1 MNHEY, CDR2 SVGEGT. This CDR3 contains 14 residues. V lost 2 bases, J lost 6 bases, and 13 bases lay in between. In nucleotides, the CDR3 is TGTGCCAGCAGTTACCCCTCAGGGGACAATGGCTACACCTTC. This encodes CASSYPSGDNGYTF.

This chain connects TRBV5-6 to TRBJ1-1, with TRBD1 as a possible D gene (6 bases). CDR3 size: 15 residues. The V gene's germline CDR1 is SGHDT and CDR2 YYEEEE. Trimming cost V 5 bases and J 3 bases, with 17 bases left between them. The CDR3 region is CASRTGTPRDTEAFF. The CDR3 nucleotides read TGTGCCAGCAGGACCGGGACACCCAGGGACACTGAAGCTTTCTTT.

CDR3 protein: CASSRSVDEQFF. The CDR3 DNA is TGTGCCAGCAGCAGGTCTGTGGATGAGCAGTTCTTC. V and J are TRBV28 and TRBJ2-1; D is unresolved. Germline CDR1 MDHEN, CDR2 SYDVKM. CDR3 size: 12 residues. V gave up 6 bases and J gave up 8 bases, with 11 bases separating them.